Listed here are 20 T cell receptor beta chains from one sample, sequenced in a study of CD8 T cells in Susac syndrome. RNA amounts of roughly 0.45 to 1 ug underwent reverse transcription with random hexamers. TCRdb re-derived calls from the immunoSEQ multiplex PCR reads in MiXCR, one entry per CDR3 protein. The profile shows tens of thousands of distinct CDR3 sequences, around 94% of them singletons. The sequenced sample was CD8+ T cells from PBMCs. The receptor source for this set is a human donor in good health.

The CDR3 nucleotides read TGCGCCAGCAGCCAAGGTGTAGGAACTGAGCAGTTCTTC. It yields the protein CASSQGVGTEQFF. J is TRBJ2-1 and V is TRBV4-1; D not resolved. This CDR3 spans 13 amino acids. The V gene's germline CDR1 is MGHRA and CDR2 YSYEKL. V was pared by 1 base and J by 9 bases, with 10 bases between.

The chain is built from TRBV1 and TRBJ2-2. TRBV1 is a pseudogene segment. The CDR3 is 15 residues long. The CDR3 sequence: CTSSHLRQATGELFF. The CDR3 nucleotides are TGCACCAGCAGTCACCTTCGACAAGCAACCGGGGAGCTGTTTTTT.

The rearrangement uses TRBV12-5 and TRBJ2-5; no clear D gene. This CDR3 region has 15 residues. Germline loops: CDR1 LGHNT, CDR2 FRNRAP. V was cut by 6 bases and J by 0 bases, with 14 bases left in between. The CDR3 DNA is TGTGCTAGTGGGGGTGGACGGACGTACCAAGAGACCCAGTACTTC. Protein: CASGGGRTYQETQYF.

This clonotype has a handful of counts. The chain links TRBV7-9 to TRBJ2-7, with D possibly matching TRBD1 (7 bases). CDR1 SEHNR and CDR2 FQNEAQ come from the germline V gene (reference sequence). Trimming cost V 0 bases and J 4 bases, with 13 bases left between them. This CDR3 is built from 15 residues. The CDR3 DNA is TGTGCCAGCAGCTTAGCGGAGGGGGCTTGGTACGAGCAGTACTTC. Residues: CASSLAEGAWYEQYF.

This clonotype was observed a single time. The genes are TRBV11-2 and TRBJ2-7; 8 nucleotides match TRBD2. V trimming: 5 bases; J trimming: 0 bases; junction bases outside the gene matches: 9. The CDR3 consists of 16 residues. CDR1 and CDR2 (germline): SGHAT, FQNNGV. CDR3 nucleotide sequence: TGTGCCAGCAGCCGCGTGGCGGGGGGTCCCTCCTACGAGCAGTACTTC. This encodes CASSRVAGGPSYEQYF.

V is TRBV6-2 or TRBV6-3 and J is TRBJ2-6; no definite D call. The CDR3 has 15 amino acids. V lost 0 bases and J lost 0, with 3 bases in between. CDR1 and CDR2 (germline): MNHEY, SVGEGT. The CDR3: CASSYSVSGANVLTF. CDR3 coding DNA: TGTGCCAGCAGTTACTCAGTCTCTGGGGCCAACGTCCTGACTTTC.

This clonotype was observed a single time. J is TRBJ2-7 and V is TRBV9; either TRBD1 or TRBD2 may fit D (5 bases each). CDR3 length: 13 amino acids. The germline gives CDR1 SGDLS, CDR2 YYNGEE. The germline V and J ends were trimmed by 5 bases and 2 bases, with 11 bases remaining between them. CDR3 DNA sequence: TGTGCCAGCAGTCTGGGGGTACCCTACGAGCAGTACTTC. Its translation: CASSLGVPYEQYF.

V gene TRBV7-3 combines with J gene TRBJ2-3; D is unresolved. CDR3 length: 16 residues. Germline assignment: CDR1 SGHTA and CDR2 FQGTGA. Trimming shortened V by 2 bases and J by 2 bases, and 14 bases separated the two germline ends. CDR3 region: CASSLRAVGITDTQYF. CDR3 nucleotide sequence: TGTGCCAGCAGCTTACGGGCGGTAGGCATCACAGATACGCAGTATTTT.

CDR3 DNA sequence: TGTGCCAGCAGCTTAGTGACTAGCGGGGGCCAGCCCCGCGAGCAGTACTTC. As protein: CASSLVTSGGQPREQYF. The chain employs TRBV11-2 and TRBJ2-7, with TRBD2 matching 12 bases. In germline, CDR1 is SGHAT, CDR2 FQNNGV. This CDR3 region has 17 residues. The J segment lost 6 bases and the V segment lost 1 base, leaving 10 bases of the junction unmatched.

V and J are TRBV7-9 and TRBJ2-2; D gene uncertain. CDR3 length: 12 amino acids. The V and J ends lost 3 bases and 6 bases respectively, with 5 bases between them. Germline V gene lookup returns CDR1 SEHNR and CDR2 FQNEAQ (reference sequence). The CDR3 region is CASSFVPGELFF. The CDR3 DNA follows: TGTGCCAGCAGCTTTGTGCCCGGGGAGCTGTTTTTT.

This clonotype was seen a single time. The chain links TRBV6-6 to TRBJ1-5, with TRBD1 matching 7 bases. Trimming at V came to 3 bases and at J to 0 bases, leaving 5 bases not matched to a gene. Germline CDR1 MNHNY, CDR2 SVGAGI (reference sequence). The CDR3 contains 16 residues. The CDR3 coding sequence is TGTGCCAGCAGTTATGGGACAGTTAATAGCAATCAGCCCCAGCATTTT. Translation gives CASSYGTVNSNQPQHF.

The V gene is TRBV4-1, the J gene TRBJ2-1, with 8 bases lining up with TRBD2. Germline V gene sequence: CDR1 MGHRA, CDR2 YSYEKL. This CDR3 contains 16 residues. Trimming at V came to 2 bases and at J to 0 bases, leaving 3 bases not matched to a gene. The CDR3 sequence: CASSQQSGSSYNEQFF. The CDR3 DNA reads TGCGCCAGCAGCCAACAAAGCGGGAGCTCCTACAATGAGCAGTTCTTC.

This chain uses TRBV20-1 with TRBJ1-1, with D unresolved. This CDR3 has 16 residues. V lost 3 bases to trimming and J lost 1 base, with 18 bases between them. CDR1 DFQATT and CDR2 SNEGSKA come from the germline V gene (reference sequence). The CDR3 DNA reads as TGCAGTGCTAGGGGATCCCAGACTCCCTGGAACACTGAAGCTTTCTTT. Its translation: CSARGSQTPWNTEAFF.

The rearrangement links TRBV27 to TRBJ2-7; no clear D. V was shortened by 5 bases and J by 4 bases, with 21 bases between the two germline ends. Germline values: CDR1 MNHEY, CDR2 SMNVEV (reference sequence). CDR3 length: 16 residues. The CDR3 loop is CASSAIGRANRYEQYV. CDR3 sequence (DNA): TGTGCCAGCAGTGCGATAGGCCGCGCAAATAGGTACGAGCAGTACGTC.

The rearrangement links TRBV29-1 to TRBJ1-1; no firm D call. The length of the CDR3 is 11 residues. Per the germline V gene, CDR1 is SQVTM and CDR2 is ANQGSEA. Trimming removed 0 bases from V and 5 bases from J, with 4 bases in between. This chain's CDR3 is CSVEDGTEAFF. The DNA for the CDR3 is TGCAGCGTTGAAGATGGGACTGAAGCTTTCTTT.

CDR3 coding DNA: TGTGCCAGCGCGATTGGAAGGGTGAGGCATGGCTACACCTTC. Encoded protein: CASAIGRVRHGYTF. This chain links TRBV27 with TRBJ1-2; D not certain. Germline CDR1 is MNHEY and CDR2 is SMNVEV (reference sequence). This CDR3 has 14 residues. Trimming left V 8 bases short and J 6 bases short, with 19 bases between.

The CDR3 is CSAGRGTQYF. In nucleotides, the CDR3 is TGCAGTGCTGGGAGGGGTACGCAGTATTTT. The V and J genes are TRBV20-1 and TRBJ2-3, with 7 bases identical to TRBD2. Germline CDR1 reads DFQATT; CDR2 reads SNEGSKA (reference sequence). After removal of 5 bases from V and 8 bases from J, the junction contained 1 base not matched to a gene. The CDR3 sequence is 10 residues long.

This rearrangement joins TRBV4-1 to TRBJ1-5, with 9 positions matching TRBD1. With 6 bases clipped from V and 7 bases from J, the junction kept 10 bases outside the gene matches. CDR1 is MGHRA and CDR2 is YSYEKL in the germline V gene. CDR3 length: 15 amino acids. CDR3 sequence: CASSQTRQGGQPQHF. The CDR3 coding sequence is TGCGCCAGCAGTCAGACCCGACAGGGGGGCCAGCCCCAGCATTTT.

The chain carries TRBV13 and TRBJ2-2; weak D call: TRBD1 (6 bases). CDR3 length equals 14 residues. The germline CDR1 and CDR2 sequences are PRHDT and FYEKMQ (reference sequence). Trimming took off 4 bases at V and 5 bases at J, with 11 bases between the two ends. The CDR3 DNA follows: TGTGCCAGCAGCTGGGGGCGGCGGACCGGGGAGCTGTTTTTT. It codes for CASSWGRRTGELFF.

This chain uses TRBV13 with TRBJ2-7; 10 bases fit TRBD1. The trim removed 5 bases at V and 6 bases at J, leaving 4 bases unmatched. The CDR3 spans 13 residues. CDR1 is PRHDT and CDR2 is FYEKMQ in the germline V gene (reference sequence). The chain's CDR3 is CASSAGTGVEQYF. The CDR3 DNA is TGTGCCAGCAGCGCAGGGACAGGGGTCGAGCAGTACTTC.